These 4 T cell receptor beta chains originate from one sample sequenced in a study of blood T cell repertoires in COVID-19. TCRdb's copy holds only in-frame clones and misses some; the assay was immunoSEQ multiplex PCR. Of approximately 300,000 clones listed, roughly 91% are singletons. The source material was peripheral blood. These receptors came from a man aged 25-45 years with acute or convalescent COVID-19.

The chain is built from TRBV5-8 and TRBJ2-3, with 11 bases matching TRBD2. The CDR3 is made up of 15 amino acids. The J segment lost 1 base and the V segment lost 6 bases, leaving 4 bases of the junction unmatched. Germline CDR1 and CDR2: SGHTS and YDEGEE. The CDR3 region has the DNA TGTGCCAGCACCTTACTAGCGGGAGGCACAGATACGCAGTATTTT. Protein product: CASTLLAGGTDTQYF.

Written as DNA, the CDR3 is TGTGCCACCAGTGGTACGGTCCAAGAGACCCAGTACTTC. This codes for CATSGTVQETQYF. V gene TRBV24-1 combines with J gene TRBJ2-5; D remains unclear. Trimming removed 5 bases from V and 1 base from J, with 7 bases in between. CDR3 length: 13 residues. Germline-derived CDR1 and CDR2 are KGHDR and SFDVKD.

This chain uses TRBV9 with TRBJ1-1; D gene ambiguous. This CDR3 is built from 14 residues. V was pared by 0 bases and J by 0 bases, with 6 bases between. Germline CDR1 reads SGDLS; CDR2 reads YYNGEE. For the CDR3, the DNA is TGTGCCAGCAGCGTAGCCGGGATGAACACTGAAGCTTTCTTT. It specifies CASSVAGMNTEAFF.

The chain employs TRBV10-3 and TRBJ2-2; 11 nucleotides align to TRBD2. Germline V CDR1 and CDR2: ENHRY, SYGVKD. The V segment lost 4 bases and the J segment 4 bases; nucleotides outside the gene matches: 2. CDR3 length: 15 residues. CDR3 residues: CAISAGLAATGELFF. As DNA, the CDR3 is TGTGCCATCAGTGCGGGACTAGCGGCCACCGGGGAGCTGTTTTTT.